The sequence of this TCR gamma chain was determined in a study of human gamma delta and Vdelta1 T cells (dated by TCRdb to 2017 to 2018). Notes on the research overall: In this study, the researchers looked at Delta One T cells, which are Vd1+ gamma-delta T cells, to see how well they work as cytotoxic effectors against acute myeloid leukemia.

The library was prepared using PCR. Instrument on record: Illumina MiSeq. Clones were re-identified by TCRdb from the public reads with CATT, and rows with the same DNA were merged. This sample holds about 980 gamma-chain clones; approximately 4.1% were observed only once. 60% to 75% of the sample belongs to the ten largest clones. This clone was detected only a few times. The target of this receptor is not known. TCRdb lists the protein of a much larger clone for this DNA, which differs at residue 9, so this is likely a read error; the protein given here is translated from the DNA itself. Trimming accounts for 4 bases at V and 9 bases at J, while the number of junction bases matched to no gene is 12. Spanning cysteine to phenylalanine, the CDR3 consists of 13 amino acids. Kept here is only the CDR3 DNA, which spans 39 bases and is read in frame from base 1. In the germline V gene, CDR1 corresponds to VINAFY and CDR2 to YDVSNSKD.

The sample consisted of naive CD27+ Vdelta1 gamma-delta T cells from blood. The chain is assembled from TRGV5 and TRGJ1 or TRGJ2. This TCR was recovered from a human donor in good health. The CDR3 protein sequence reads: CATWEKPGRKKLF. The DNA reads TGTGCCACCTGGGAGAAGCCAGGGCGTAAGAAACTCTTT.